This record concerns one T cell receptor beta chain sequence. This table comes from immunoSEQ multiplex PCR, and its TCRdb copy is limited to in-frame clones, with some not included. Of about 370,000 clones listed, around 87% are singletons. Trimming pared 2 bases from V and 5 bases from J, leaving 16 bases between. The germline V gene encodes CDR1 SGHNT and CDR2 YYREEE (reference sequence). This CDR3 is built from 15 residues. The data derive from a study of blood T cell repertoires in COVID-19. The rearrangement joins TRBV5-4 to TRBJ1-2; no clear D. The sample was peripheral blood. This receptor was taken from a woman aged 25 to 45 with COVID-19, enrolled during active disease. This CDR3 is CASSLGSSGLYGYTF. The DNA of the CDR3 is TGTGCCAGCAGCTTAGGTAGCTCAGGACTTTATGGCTACACCTTC. The full variable domain, with the rest looked up from reference TRBV5-4 and TRBJ1-2, is ETGVTQSPTHLIKTRGQQVTLRCSSQSGHNTVSWYQQALGQGPQFIFQYYREEENGRGNFPPRFSGLQFPNYSSELNVNALELDDSALYLCASSLGSSGLYGYTFGSGTRLTVV.